One and the same sample provided the 5 T cell receptor beta chains below, sequenced in a study of lymphopenia after photon versus proton radiotherapy. The table came from immunoSEQ multiplex PCR; TCRdb's copy has only in-frame clones and leaves some out. The sample carries tens of thousands of clones, approximately 84% recorded once. Material: peripheral blood, obtained from a patient treated with proton-based radiotherapy. Receptors originate from a man between 60 and 70 years old with pancreatic cancer.

The J gene is TRBJ2-5, the V gene TRBV7-9; 7 bases are shared with TRBD1. After removal of 1 base from V and 7 bases from J, the junction contained 12 bases not matched to a gene. Germline V lookup: CDR1 SEHNR, CDR2 FQNEAQ (reference sequence). The CDR3 runs 16 residues. In DNA form, the CDR3 reads TGTGCCAGCAGCTTAGGAATGAAGACGCCAGGGGGGACCCAGTACTTC. Translating it yields CASSLGMKTPGGTQYF.

The rearrangement joins TRBV30 to TRBJ1-5; a weak D match, TRBD1 (5 bases). The CDR3 spans 14 residues. Per the germline V gene, CDR1 is GTSNPN and CDR2 is SVGIG (reference sequence). V was clipped by 2 bases and J by 6 bases, with 14 bases between them. This CDR3 reads CAWSLGPRGQPQHF. CDR3 in DNA: TGTGCCTGGAGTTTGGGGCCGCGGGGTCAGCCCCAGCATTTT.

The chain carries TRBV25-1 and TRBJ1-6, with 7 bases identical to TRBD1. V gave up 6 bases and J gave up 0 bases; unmatched junction bases: 11. CDR1 and CDR2 from the germline V gene are MGHDK and SYGVNS. The CDR3 totals 18 residues. In nucleotides, the CDR3 is TGTGCCAGCAGCTCCGGGACAGCCATGAGCTCCTATAATTCACCCCTCCACTTT. Its translation: CASSSGTAMSSYNSPLHF.

The V call is TRBV19, the J call TRBJ1-5; D unresolved. CDR3 size: 15 residues. In germline, CDR1 is LNHDA, CDR2 SQIVND (reference sequence). Trimming cost V 3 bases and J 1 base, with 10 bases left between them. Here the CDR3 reads CASSIDGRSNQPQHF. Written as DNA, the CDR3 is TGTGCCAGTAGTATCGACGGTAGGAGCAATCAGCCCCAGCATTTT.

This rearrangement joins TRBV28 to TRBJ1-2; D is possibly TRBD1 (5 bases). The germline V gene encodes CDR1 MDHEN and CDR2 SYDVKM. Trimming shortened V by 3 bases and J by 6 bases, and 8 bases separated the two germline ends. This CDR3 is 12 amino acids long. CDR3 bases: TGTGCCAGCAGTTTGGGGGTTGATGGCTACACCTTC. It codes for CASSLGVDGYTF.